This T cell receptor beta chain emerged from a study of graft-versus-host responses after intestinal transplantation. Findings and limits, study-wide: Among recipient marrow samples, GvH clones were found; some appeared first in ileum or blood. Association was observed between peak circulating GvH clone levels and early post-transplant HvG declines. Graft-donor T cell macrochimerism in patients accompanied high graft-versus-host to host-versus-graft clonal ratios in allografts.

This table comes from immunoSEQ multiplex PCR, and its TCRdb copy is limited to in-frame clones, with some not included. The table has fewer than 4,000 clones, 60% to 75% seen once; the top ten hold less than 9%. In regard to this clone: Antigen specificity is unknown.

Specified time point: postoperative day 105 after intestinal transplantation (dayNNNN = postoperative day). Grafts had their tissue processed, releasing intraepithelial and lamina propria lymphocytes. Germline-derived CDR1 and CDR2 are ENHRY and SYGVKD. V was trimmed by 1 base and J by 2 bases, leaving 11 bases between them. CDR3 length equals 15 residues. This chain uses TRBV10-3 with TRBJ1-2; no clear D gene. The TCR sequence derives from a human patient who received an intestinal transplant, so some T cells may come from the graft donor. Sequences were derived from ileum tissue, sampled 105 days after intestinal transplantation. The CDR3 coding sequence is TGTGCCATCAGTGAGTTTCAGGATTCAAACTATGGCTACACCTTC. Its translation is CAISEFQDSNYGYTF.